This paragraph reports one T cell receptor (beta chain). Its matching antigen is unknown. The data stem from a study of immune evolution from preneoplasia to lung adenocarcinoma. Study-level information: HLA loss of heterozygosity: roughly 7.5% AIS, about 15% MIA, roughly 30% ADC, none AAH. Overall study findings and caveats: Highest clonality occurred in KRAS-mutant, not EGFR-mutant or double wild-type, nodules.

Sequencing used immunoSEQ multiplex PCR; TCRdb keeps in-frame clones, though not all of them. The sample holds 10,000 to 13,000 clones; about four fifths are singletons and the top ten take roughly 3.5%. Each case's diagnosis was confirmed by two pathologists on H&E. What was sequenced was FFPE minimally invasive lung adenocarcinoma tissue. The sequence derives from a person aged 65 to 85 with lung adenocarcinoma.

CDR3 loop: CASSLLQGFGELFF. In nucleotides, the CDR3 is TGTGCCAGCAGCTTACTACAGGGGTTTGGGGAGCTGTTTTTT. This chain connects TRBV7-3 to TRBJ2-2; 7 nucleotides match TRBD1. CDR1 and CDR2 from the germline V gene are SGHTA and FQGTGA. V lost 2 bases and J lost 8; bases outside the gene matches: 5. The CDR3 runs to 14 residues.